Listed below are T cell receptor beta chains from one sample, sequenced in a study of CD8 T cells in Susac syndrome. One entry per CDR3 protein results from TCRdb running MiXCR on the immunoSEQ multiplex PCR reads. The sample lists a few hundred thousand distinct CDR3 sequences, 75% to 90% seen once, with roughly 0.1% in the top ten. Material for sequencing was CD8+ T cells from PBMCs. Receptors originate from a human donor with multiple sclerosis. CDR3s include the opening cysteine and the closing phenylalanine or tryptophan. Each record gives: D gene, V gene, CDR3 protein. The D gene is left open where the match is weak.

d_gene: .
v_gene: TRBV4-1
CDR3aa: CASSQVGGMIDEQYF

d_gene: .
v_gene: TRBV27
CDR3aa: CASRNGGSNQPQHF

d_gene: TRBD1
v_gene: TRBV6-5
CDR3aa: CASSSAGGIGELFF

d_gene: .
v_gene: TRBV7-9
CDR3aa: CASSPLTQLNTEAFF

d_gene: TRBD2
v_gene: TRBV20-1
CDR3aa: CSARDGRLAGAQKQFF

d_gene: .
v_gene: TRBV5-4
CDR3aa: CASSLAETAPSGEQYF

d_gene: TRBD1
v_gene: TRBV5-6
CDR3aa: CASSRRGLASGANVLTF

d_gene: .
v_gene: TRBV4-1
CDR3aa: CASSHRASSNQPQHF

d_gene: TRBD1
v_gene: TRBV28
CDR3aa: CASTYRDRGIDEQYF

d_gene: TRBD1
v_gene: TRBV2
CDR3aa: CASSDPGQVRNEQYF

d_gene: .
v_gene: TRBV19
CDR3aa: CASSIGTRTDYSNQPQHF

d_gene: .
v_gene: TRBV4-1
CDR3aa: CASSQELGQLNQPQHF

d_gene: .
v_gene: TRBV12-3/TRBV12-4
CDR3aa: CATLNTEAFF

d_gene: .
v_gene: TRBV12-3/TRBV12-4
CDR3aa: CASSLYMVEQYF

d_gene: TRBD2
v_gene: TRBV18
CDR3aa: CASSPTSADWEGSFQETQYF

d_gene: TRBD1
v_gene: TRBV28
CDR3aa: CASTGQGWSSYEQYF

d_gene: TRBD2
v_gene: TRBV19
CDR3aa: CASTGAGREQYF

d_gene: TRBD1
v_gene: TRBV5-6
CDR3aa: CASSPTGQGSEQFF

d_gene: TRBD1
v_gene: TRBV19
CDR3aa: CASIGQGVTEAFF

d_gene: TRBD2
v_gene: TRBV6-4
CDR3aa: CASSEGSGGNYEQYF

d_gene: .
v_gene: TRBV24-1
CDR3aa: CATSDLEAGNEQFF

d_gene: .
v_gene: TRBV28
CDR3aa: CASSLTRDEQYF

d_gene: .
v_gene: TRBV2
CDR3aa: CASSGPGPQGETSPTDTQYF

d_gene: .
v_gene: TRBV20-1
CDR3aa: CSARDYRTVYNEQFF

d_gene: .
v_gene: TRBV27
CDR3aa: CASSLSSSPTGELFF

d_gene: .
v_gene: TRBV5-1
CDR3aa: CASGFDRSSYEQYF

d_gene: .
v_gene: TRBV4-2
CDR3aa: CASSQQQGKYNEQFF

d_gene: .
v_gene: TRBV2
CDR3aa: CASTQGIGGIYNEQFF